In this sample, the clone carrying this T cell receptor beta chain turned up a few times. This CDR3 has 14 amino acids. After removal of 3 bases from V and 5 bases from J, the junction contained 8 bases not matched to a gene. CDR1 SQVTM and CDR2 ANQGSEA come from the germline V gene. This sample was included in a study of cytomegalovirus exposure and HLA in healthy donors. The PCR employed 60 Vbeta primers together with 13 Jbeta primers. Libraries were prepared by immunoSEQ multiplex PCR; TCRdb keeps only in-frame clonotypes and omits some of them. Found here are 140,000 to 150,000 clones, roughly four fifths of them singletons; the top ten hold around 7%.

The chain uses TRBV29-1 and TRBJ2-7; 9 nucleotides agree with TRBD1. The clonotype originates from a man younger than 40 in good health and CMV-seronegative. Sample: PBMCs. CDR3 sequence reads: CSVDQTGGFDEQYF. CDR3 nucleotide sequence: TGCAGCGTTGATCAGACAGGGGGATTCGACGAGCAGTACTTC.